The next 21 T cell receptor beta chains were all read from a single sample in a study of molecular identifiers for immune sequencing clone quantification. From the PCR reads, TCRdb called clonotypes with MiXCR, one entry per CDR3 protein. The data show about 510,000 distinct CDR3 sequences, around 23% seen once. Source material: naive CD8+ T cells from blood, with Jurkat cell RNA spiked in. The sample's subset: FACS-sorted CD8+CD4-CCR7+CD45RA+ naive T cells. The receptors were sampled from a human donor in good health. Some libraries in this study had Jurkat cell RNA spiked in.

The chain is built from TRBV30 and TRBJ2-3; a weak D match, TRBD2 (6 bases). Germline-derived CDR1 and CDR2 are GTSNPN and SVGIG (reference sequence). The CDR3 has 14 residues. The V end was cut by 5 bases, the J end by 1 base, with 13 bases between. The DNA of the CDR3 is TGTGCCTGGGGGGGACTGGTGGGCACAGATACGCAGTATTTT. Translated: CAWGGLVGTDTQYF.

About this clonotype itself: Without the conserved terminal phenylalanine or tryptophan, this CDR3 likely stems from a read error. V and J are TRBV4-3 and TRBJ1-1; D might be TRBD1 (5 bases). CDR1 and CDR2 from the germline V gene are LGHNA and YSLEER. The ends were cut back, 2 bases at V and 5 bases at J, with 18 bases in the middle. This CDR3 region has 16 residues. The CDR3 DNA sequence: TGCGCCAGCAGCCAAAGGGCTGGCCCAGGACAAACTGAAGCTTTCCTT. It yields the protein CASSQRAGPGQTEAFL.

The count of this clonotype is one. A read error is possible here, since a much larger clone lies one base away. V and J are TRBV6-5 and TRBJ2-3; D unresolved. Per germline, CDR1 MNHEY and CDR2 SVGAGI. This CDR3 contains 14 residues. CDR3 nucleotides: TGTGCCCGCAGTTACTCGCCTCTGGGGGATACGCAGTATTTT. It translates to CARSYSPLGDTQYF.

There are a few counts of this clonotype. The chain couples TRBV7-9 to TRBJ1-6, with D possibly TRBD1 on 5 matching bases. V lost 1 base to trimming and J lost 10 bases, with 8 bases between them. Germline V gene sequence: CDR1 SEHNR, CDR2 FQNEAQ (reference sequence). The CDR3 runs to 13 residues. CDR3 in DNA: TGTGCCAGCAGCTTAGGGGACGGATCACCCCTCCACTTT. Translated: CASSLGDGSPLHF.

This clonotype was observed many times. This chain links TRBV28 with TRBJ2-1, with 8 bases that match TRBD1. Germline V gene data show CDR1 as MDHEN and CDR2 as SYDVKM. The V segment lost 6 bases and the J segment 3 bases; nucleotides outside the gene matches: 4. CDR3 length: 14 amino acids. CDR3 nucleotides: TGTGCCAGCAGCCAGGGGGCTAACTACAATGAGCAGTTCTTC. Its protein product is CASSQGANYNEQFF.

J is TRBJ2-7 and V is TRBV7-9; D is possibly TRBD1 (5 bases). Germline V gene data show CDR1 as SEHNR and CDR2 as FQNEAQ (reference sequence). Deletions cut 4 bases from V and 5 bases from J, with 21 bases between. CDR3 length equals 16 residues. In DNA form, the CDR3 reads TGTGCCAGCAGCTCCCTCGGTGGCAGGGTTCATGACGAGCAGTACTTC. It encodes CASSSLGGRVHDEQYF.

This clonotype was seen ten or more times. The chain recombines TRBV28 with TRBJ2-5; TRBD1 is a possible D gene (6 bases). CDR1 is MDHEN and CDR2 is SYDVKM in the germline V gene. Trimming pared 5 bases from V and 1 base from J, leaving 14 bases between. The CDR3 length is 15 residues. The CDR3 here is CASSARTETQETQYF. CDR3 coding DNA: TGTGCCAGCAGTGCAAGGACAGAGACCCAAGAGACCCAGTACTTC. Supplemented by reference TRBV28 and TRBJ2-5, the full variable domain reads DVKVTQSSRYLVKRTGEKVFLECVQDMDHENMFWYRQDPGLGLRLIYFSYDVKMKEKGDIPEGYSVSREKKERFSLILESASTNQTSMYLCASSARTETQETQYFGPGTRLLVL.

Details on this clonotype: This clone may be a read error of a much larger clone one base away. This chain links TRBV7-9 with TRBJ1-4; D gene uncertain. CDR3 size: 16 residues. Germline CDR1 and CDR2: SEHNR and FQNEAQ (reference sequence). The CDR3 is CASSSNDGATNEELFF. For the CDR3, the DNA is TGTGCCAGCAGCTCAAATGACGGCGCAACTAATGAAGAACTGTTTTTT.

The V and J genes are TRBV6-5 and TRBJ2-7, with 12 positions matching TRBD1. The CDR3 totals 14 residues. The ends lost 5 bases at V and 5 bases at J; junction bases unmatched: 4. CDR1 and CDR2 (germline): MNHEY, SVGAGI. CDR3 sequence reads: CASSHGTGGDEQYF. CDR3 coding DNA: TGTGCCAGCAGTCACGGGACAGGGGGCGACGAGCAGTACTTC.

The sample holds many counts of this clonotype. This chain uses TRBV7-9 with TRBJ1-1, with 7 bases identical to TRBD1. There are 14 residues in the CDR3. V dropped 5 bases and J dropped 0; count of bases not matched to a gene: 3. Germline-derived CDR1 and CDR2 are SEHNR and FQNEAQ (reference sequence). The CDR3 is CASSTGQLNTEAFF. The CDR3 DNA reads TGTGCCAGCAGCACGGGACAGTTGAACACTGAAGCTTTCTTT.

This clonotype was seen more than once but under ten times. As DNA, the CDR3 is TGTGCCAGCAGCTTGTACGGGCCTATCTACGAGCAGTACTTC. This gives the protein CASSLYGPIYEQYF. The chain has TRBV5-5 and TRBJ2-7, with D uncertain. V was pared by 1 base and J by 3 bases, with 11 bases between. CDR1 is SGHKS and CDR2 is YYEKEE in the germline V gene (reference sequence). The CDR3 extends over 14 amino acids.

This clonotype has ten or more counts. J is TRBJ2-7 and V is TRBV29-1, with D maybe TRBD2 (6 bases). Trimming removed 1 base from V and 7 bases from J, with 17 bases in between. Germline loops: CDR1 SQVTM, CDR2 ANQGSEA. CDR3 length: 14 residues. The CDR3 DNA is TGCAGCGTTGAAGTCCCCGGGACTCCGTGGGAGCAGTACTTC. Its protein product is CSVEVPGTPWEQYF.

Notes on this clonotype: The germline gene is not matched at one end of the junction; a read error may be the cause. This chain joins TRBV14 and TRBJ1-2; TRBD1 matches at 9 bases. Germline CDR1 and CDR2: SGHDN and FVKESK. This CDR3 contains 16 residues. The CDR3 loop is CASSQGTGDFYYGYAF. The CDR3 nucleotides are TGTGCCAGCAGCCAAGGGACAGGGGATTTTTACTATGGCTACGCCTTC.

A note on this clonotype: This may be a read error, as it is one base from a much larger clone. The chain joins TRBV19 to TRBJ1-6; D not certain. CDR1 and CDR2 (germline): LNHDA, SQIVND (reference sequence). The CDR3 runs to 17 residues. V was shortened by 7 bases and J by 8 bases, with 24 bases between the two germline ends. This CDR3 reads CASTDLFKGGSYSPLHF. DNA for the CDR3: TGTGCCAGTACCGACCTTTTTAAGGGCGGATCATATTCACCCCTCCACTTT.

This chain links TRBV30 with TRBJ2-7, with D uncertain. V shed 5 bases and J shed 5 bases, with 7 bases lying between them. CDR1 and CDR2 from the germline V gene are GTSNPN and SVGIG (reference sequence). The CDR3 loop spans 10 amino acids. The CDR3 bases are TGTGCCTGGGGAGTCAACGAGCAGTACTTC. This codes for CAWGVNEQYF.

V usage is TRBV4-3 and J usage is TRBJ2-3; D tentatively fits TRBD1 or TRBD2 (6 bases each). Germline values: CDR1 LGHNA, CDR2 YSLEER. The CDR3 has 23 amino acids. V was pared by 3 bases and J by 3 bases, with 37 bases between. DNA of the CDR3: TGCGCCAGCAGCCAGGGCATCCCGACAGGCCCAACGGAGGTTGGGGGGAGGACAGATACGCAGTATTTT. It is translated as CASSQGIPTGPTEVGGRTDTQYF.

This chain uses TRBV30 with TRBJ1-2, with D maybe TRBD1 (6 bases). CDR3 length equals 13 residues. The V gene's germline CDR1 is GTSNPN and CDR2 SVGIG (reference sequence). V gave up 0 bases and J gave up 7 bases, with 12 bases separating them. CDR3: CAWSVAGEFGYTF. The CDR3 DNA reads TGTGCCTGGAGTGTAGCAGGGGAGTTTGGCTACACCTTC.

The chain is built from TRBV20-1 and TRBJ2-7; TRBD1 matches 7 bases. Germline V gene data show CDR1 as DFQATT and CDR2 as SNEGSKA (reference sequence). This CDR3 is 16 amino acids long. V lost 5 bases, J lost 0 bases, and 13 bases stayed unmatched. Written as DNA, the CDR3 is TGCAGTGCTCCCCCAGAGATCAGGGGGAGCTCCTACGAGCAGTACTTC. Amino acid sequence: CSAPPEIRGSSYEQYF.

This clonotype was counted only a few times. The rearrangement links TRBV5-6 to TRBJ1-1; D is undetermined. The CDR3 runs 14 residues. CDR1 and CDR2 (germline): SGHDT, YYEEEE. Trimming cost V 0 bases and J 2 bases, with 8 bases left between them. The CDR3 nucleotides are TGTGCCAGCAGCTTGGATGAGGGTAACACTGAAGCTTTCTTT. Its protein product is CASSLDEGNTEAFF.

This clonotype occurred many times. The chain carries TRBV2 and TRBJ2-1; D unclear. Germline V gene lookup returns CDR1 SNHLY and CDR2 FYNNEI. Trimming removed 5 bases at V and 8 bases at J, with 10 bases between. CDR3 size: 12 residues. The CDR3 is CASSPGPDEQFF. In DNA form, the CDR3 reads TGTGCCAGCAGTCCCGGCCCGGATGAGCAGTTCTTC.

Notes on this clonotype: A much larger clone lies one base from this, so it may be a read error. This sequence joins TRBV5-6 and TRBJ1-3; D unresolved. V lost 4 bases, J lost 2 bases, and 19 bases lay in between. Germline-derived CDR1 and CDR2 are SGHDT and YYEEEE. This CDR3 has 17 residues. Here the CDR3 DNA reads TGTGCCAGCAGCCGGCTAAGAAGGGAAGGCACTGGAAACACCATATATTTT. This encodes CASSRLRREGTGNTIYF.